This T cell receptor beta chain was identified in a study of beta chain features in type 1 diabetes. The isolated RNA, all of it, was reverse transcribed, so expressed TCRB transcripts were what got sequenced. TCRdb's copy holds only in-frame clones and misses some; the assay was immunoSEQ multiplex PCR. The sample includes some 700,000 clones, over 10% of them seen just once. About this clone: Its antigen remains unidentified.

This CDR3 comprises 16 residues. Germline CDR1 MGHDK, CDR2 SYGVNS. V lost 4 bases and J lost 6; bases outside the gene matches: 11. Study-wide points: Any HLA effect on TCRB rearrangement was left unresolved by small sub-analyses. Type 1 diabetes patients showed a moderate but significant shortening of TCRB CDR3s in all four CD4+ subsets.

The clonotype was recovered from a man aged 18 to 35 with type 1 diabetes. The sequenced sample was naive CD4+ T cells from blood. The chain employs TRBV25-1 and TRBJ1-3, with TRBD1 identical over 8 bases. The CDR3 nucleotides read TGTGCCAGCAGTGGCCCAAAACAGGGGGTGGCAAACACCATATATTTT. Its translation: CASSGPKQGVANTIYF.